Shown below are 6 T cell receptor beta chains from a single sample sequenced in a study of cytomegalovirus exposure and HLA in healthy donors. Both 60 Vbeta primers and 13 Jbeta primers went into the PCR. Libraries were prepared by immunoSEQ multiplex PCR; TCRdb keeps only in-frame clonotypes and omits some of them. The repertoire has approximately 38,000 clones, 70% to 85% of them found once; the top ten carry about 3.6%. Source material: PBMCs. Source of these receptors: a woman aged 18-29 years in good health and CMV-seronegative.

As regards this clone: Distinct nucleotide sequences in the sample also encode this CDR3. This chain uses TRBV2 with TRBJ2-7; D is undetermined. With 6 bases removed from V and 4 bases from J, the gap between germline ends came to 7 bases. Looked up from germline, CDR1 is SNHLY and CDR2 is FYNNEI. This CDR3 spans 11 amino acids. This chain's CDR3 is CASSPVYEQYF. The CDR3 coding sequence is TGTGCCAGCAGCCCAGTTTACGAGCAGTACTTC.

V is TRBV19 and J is TRBJ2-1; 15 bases fit TRBD2. The CDR3 has 17 residues. V lost 3 bases to trimming and J lost 9 bases; unmatched junction nucleotides: 9. Germline loops: CDR1 LNHDA, CDR2 SQIVND (reference sequence). This CDR3 is CASSIGGLAGGFGEQFF. CDR3 bases: TGTGCCAGTAGTATTGGGGGACTAGCGGGAGGATTCGGTGAGCAGTTCTTC. The full variable domain, its missing parts supplied by reference TRBV19 and TRBJ2-1, is DGGITQSPKYLFRKEGQNVTLSCEQNLNHDAMYWYRQDPGQGLRLIYYSQIVNDFQKGDIAEGYSVSREKKESFPLTVTSAQKNPTAFYLCASSIGGLAGGFGEQFFGPGTRLTVL.

The chain combines TRBV6-1 with TRBJ2-3, with D maybe TRBD1 (7 bases). This CDR3 has 16 residues. Germline V gives CDR1 MNHNS, CDR2 SASEGT. Trimming removed 4 bases from V and 1 base from J, with 15 bases in between. DNA for the CDR3: TGTGCCAGCAGTGTATACAGGGGAGGAGGCACAGATACGCAGTATTTT. Its protein is CASSVYRGGGTDTQYF.

This chain uses TRBV28 with TRBJ2-3, with unresolved D. The CDR3 contains 13 residues. The V gene lost 7 bases and the J gene lost 3 bases, with 11 bases spanning the gap. The germline V gene encodes CDR1 MDHEN and CDR2 SYDVKM. The CDR3 region is CASKRASTDTQYF. CDR3 sequence (DNA): TGTGCCAGCAAGCGAGCGTCGACAGATACGCAGTATTTT.

This sequence joins TRBV20-1 and TRBJ2-7; TRBD1 is a possible D gene (6 bases). This CDR3 is built from 11 residues. CDR1 is DFQATT and CDR2 is SNEGSKA in the germline V gene (reference sequence). V lost 3 bases and J 4 bases, leaving 7 bases between the germline ends. This CDR3 is CSASRGYEQYF. For the CDR3, the DNA is TGCAGTGCTAGCAGGGGATACGAGCAGTACTTC.

The chain carries TRBV9 and TRBJ1-2, with a possible D match to TRBD1 (6 bases). The V gene lost 4 bases and the J gene lost 8 bases, with 15 bases spanning the gap. Germline V lookup: CDR1 SGDLS, CDR2 YYNGEE. This CDR3 is built from 13 residues. CDR3 nucleotides: TGTGCCAGCAGCCCTACAGGGAAGGGCGGCTACACCTTC. Translating gives CASSPTGKGGYTF.